This T cell receptor beta chain was recovered during a study of shared clonotypes between healthy human individuals. This CDR3 region has 16 residues. Germline CDR1 reads SGDLS; CDR2 reads YYNGEE. J lost 2 bases, V lost 3 bases, and 8 bases had no gene match. Naive CD8 cells lacked CD45RO, underwent positive selection for CCR7 and left out terminally differentiated effector memory CD45RA+ cells. Profiling relied on immunoSEQ multiplex PCR, and the TCRdb table lists in-frame clones only, not all of them. The sample lists some 580,000 clones, roughly 98% occurring once. The sequencing input was naive CD8+ T cells sorted from blood. J is TRBJ2-7 and V is TRBV9, with 10 bases aligning to TRBD2. The sequence was collected from a man aged 25-45 years in good health. CDR3 sequence reads: CASSDGASGSPYEQYF. The CDR3 nucleotides read TGTGCCAGCAGCGATGGGGCTAGCGGGAGCCCCTACGAGCAGTACTTC.